The 20 T cell receptor beta chains below all came from one sample that was sequenced in a study of T cells in Graves' hyperthyroidism and ophthalmopathy. RNA transcripts provided the source from which TCR beta CDR3 regions were amplified. Using the HTBI primer set, a first-round RT-PCR was run on the TCR CDR3. TCRdb reanalysed the multiplex PCR reads using MiXCR and keeps one entry per CDR3 protein. The table shows over 450,000 distinct CDR3 sequences, with 13% to 15% occurring only once. Sequenced material: blood. The receptors derive from a woman between 18 and 30 years old with Graves' hyperthyroidism.

This clonotype was observed at least ten times. The CDR3 bases are TGTGCCAGCTCACCATTGACAGGGGGCCGAAGTGAAAAACTGTTTTTT. This translates into CASSPLTGGRSEKLFF. V gene TRBV18 combines with J gene TRBJ1-4, with 10 bases identical to TRBD1. Germline values: CDR1 KGHSH, CDR2 LQKENI. The CDR3 has 16 residues. The V and J ends lost 2 bases and 7 bases, in that order; junction bases with no gene match: 7.

This clonotype was observed at least ten times. The CDR3, as DNA: TGTGCCAGCAGCCAAGGGACGAGCTACGAGCAGTACTTC. It is translated as CASSQGTSYEQYF. The chain has TRBV3-1 and TRBJ2-7; D is ambiguous. Per the germline V gene, CDR1 is LGHDT and CDR2 is YNNKEL (reference sequence). Trimming stripped 1 base from V and 3 bases from J, with 7 bases between. The CDR3 is made up of 13 amino acids.

Concerning this clonotype itself: This may be a read error, as it is one base from a much larger clone. The chain is built from TRBV20-1 and TRBJ1-5; no clear D. CDR3 length: 13 amino acids. Germline CDR1 and CDR2: DFQATT and SNEGSKA (reference sequence). Trimming took off 0 bases at V and 1 base at J, with 4 bases between the two ends. CDR3 coding DNA: TGCAGTGCTAGAGAACAGAGCAATCAGCCCCAGCATTTT. It encodes CSAREQSNQPQHF.

Many counts were recorded for this clonotype. CDR3 sequence (DNA): TGTGCCATCAGTGAGACCCGACGGTCTAGCACAGATACGCAGTATTTT. Translating gives CAISETRRSSTDTQYF. This chain uses TRBV10-3 with TRBJ2-3, with D uncertain. Trimming pared 2 bases from V and 0 bases from J, leaving 12 bases between. Germline CDR1 reads ENHRY; CDR2 reads SYGVKD. The CDR3 length is 16 residues.

The chain recombines TRBV6-1 with TRBJ2-7; 14 bases fit TRBD2. CDR1 is MNHNS and CDR2 is SASEGT in the germline V gene. CDR3 length equals 16 residues. V trimming: 5 bases; J trimming: 7 bases; junction bases outside the gene matches: 10. The CDR3 DNA follows: TGTGCCAGCAGTACGGGGACTAGCGGGAGTTTTTGGGAGCAGTACGTC. Protein sequence: CASSTGTSGSFWEQYV.

Many counts were recorded for this clonotype. The CDR3 spells CASSQTRGIAADEQFF. The CDR3 bases are TGTGCCAGCAGTCAAACGAGGGGAATAGCTGCGGATGAGCAGTTCTTC. The rearrangement uses TRBV12-3 or TRBV12-4 and TRBJ2-1, with D perhaps assigned TRBD1 or TRBD2 (5 bases each). The CDR3 has 16 amino acids. The germline V and J ends were trimmed by 5 bases and 8 bases, with 22 bases remaining between them.

This clonotype has ten or more counts. The chain couples TRBV12-3 or TRBV12-4 to TRBJ2-7, with 7 bases fitting TRBD1. With 5 bases clipped from V and 6 bases from J, the junction kept 7 bases outside the gene matches. There are 13 residues in the CDR3. For the CDR3, the DNA is TGTGCCAGCAGTCCCAGGACAGGCAGCGAGCAGTACTTC. It yields the protein CASSPRTGSEQYF.

This clonotype was observed many times. This chain connects TRBV7-2 to TRBJ2-3; 7 bases are a match to TRBD2. Trimming took 1 base from V and 6 from J; bases not matched to a gene: 7. In germline, CDR1 is SGHTA, CDR2 FQGNSA. The CDR3 extends over 15 amino acids. Here the CDR3 reads CASSLEGRAADTQYF. CDR3 coding DNA: TGTGCCAGCAGCTTAGAAGGGAGGGCCGCTGATACGCAGTATTTT. Using reference TRBV7-2 and TRBJ2-3 for the parts outside the CDR3, the full variable domain is GAGVSQSPSNKVTEKGKDVELRCDPISGHTALYWYRQSLGQGLEFLIYFQGNSAPDKSGLPSDRFSAERTGGSVSTLTIQRTQQEDSAVYLCASSLEGRAADTQYFGPGTRLTVL.

With respect to this clonotype: This may stem from a read error, because a much larger clone lies one nucleotide away. J is TRBJ2-2 and V is TRBV20-1; 8 bases match TRBD2. Germline V gene data show CDR1 as DFQATT and CDR2 as SNEGSKA (reference sequence). V shed 0 bases, J shed 5 bases, and the junction held 8 bases outside the gene matches. The CDR3 contains 16 residues. CDR3 nucleotide sequence: TGCAGTGCTAGAGATGGGACTAGATTAGGTACCGGGGAGCTGTTTTTT. This sequence encodes CSARDGTRLGTGELFF.

The rearrangement links TRBV6-1 to TRBJ2-7; the match to TRBD1 covers 11 bases. Unmatched junction bases numbered 3, after V lost 2 bases and J lost 6 bases. This CDR3 region has 14 residues. CDR1 is MNHNS, CDR2 SASEGT, per germline. This CDR3 is CASSERGQGGEQYF. CDR3 bases: TGTGCCAGCAGTGAAAGGGGACAGGGGGGCGAGCAGTACTTC.

V gene TRBV25-1 combines with J gene TRBJ2-7, with TRBD2 matching 15 bases. The germline CDR1 and CDR2 sequences are MGHDK and SYGVNS. After removal of 3 bases from V and 5 bases from J, the junction contained 11 bases not matched to a gene. The CDR3 is 18 amino acids. DNA for the CDR3: TGTGCCAGCAGTGATGGGGGACTAGCGGGAGGAGGAGGGCACGAGCAGTACTTC. Protein: CASSDGGLAGGGGHEQYF.

The chain combines TRBV12-3 or TRBV12-4 with TRBJ1-1, with unresolved D. V lost 1 base and J lost 7, with 7 bases in between. The CDR3 extends over 12 amino acids. Here the CDR3 reads CASSLVHIEAFF. The CDR3, as DNA: TGTGCCAGCAGTTTAGTGCATATTGAAGCTTTCTTT.

This clonotype was seen at least ten times. The chain recombines TRBV5-1 with TRBJ2-3, with 9 bases matching TRBD1. The CDR3 runs 20 residues. Per germline, CDR1 SGHRS and CDR2 YFSETQ. After removal of 4 bases from V and 3 bases from J, the junction contained 21 bases not matched to a gene. Written as DNA, the CDR3 is TGCGCCAGCAGCCGAGGGACAGGGACAACCTACCAATTTCGGACAGATACGCAGTATTTT. Protein sequence: CASSRGTGTTYQFRTDTQYF.

The table lists this clonotype with many counts. V is TRBV20-1 and J is TRBJ1-4; 9 nucleotides match TRBD1. This CDR3 has 16 residues. With 6 bases clipped from V and 5 bases from J, the junction kept 13 bases outside the gene matches. The germline gives CDR1 DFQATT, CDR2 SNEGSKA (reference sequence). CDR3 sequence: CSAPLLWDRENEKLFF. DNA for the CDR3: TGCAGTGCCCCTCTCCTTTGGGACAGGGAAAATGAAAAACTGTTTTTT.

The chain recombines TRBV18 with TRBJ2-5; unclear D gene. Deletions cut 0 bases from V and 1 base from J, with 9 bases between. The CDR3 sequence is 15 residues long. CDR1 and CDR2 from the germline V gene are KGHSH and LQKENI. The CDR3 sequence: CASSPPGLFQETQYF. The CDR3, as DNA: TGTGCCAGCTCACCACCAGGGCTTTTCCAAGAGACCCAGTACTTC.

The chain carries TRBV6-6 and TRBJ1-2; D not resolved. V was clipped by 2 bases and J by 5 bases, with 6 bases between them. CDR3 size: 12 residues. The germline V gene encodes CDR1 MNHNY and CDR2 SVGAGI (reference sequence). The CDR3 nucleotides are TGTGCCAGCAGTTACCACACGTATGGCTACACCTTC. Protein: CASSYHTYGYTF.

This clonotype has ten or more counts. The rearrangement joins TRBV6-1 to TRBJ2-7; D perhaps matches TRBD1 (6 bases). V was trimmed by 3 bases and J by 2 bases, leaving 11 bases between them. CDR3 length: 14 amino acids. Looked up from germline, CDR1 is MNHNS and CDR2 is SASEGT. DNA for the CDR3: TGTGCCAGCAGTGAGAGGGGGACGGCCTACGAGCAGTACTTC. This sequence encodes CASSERGTAYEQYF.

This clonotype has at least ten counts. The chain combines TRBV30 with TRBJ2-7, with 8 bases that match TRBD2. The trim removed 2 bases at V and 2 bases at J, leaving 8 bases unmatched. The V gene's germline CDR1 is GTSNPN and CDR2 SVGIG (reference sequence). The CDR3 loop spans 15 amino acids. The CDR3 reads CAWSHQREQTYEQYF. In DNA form, the CDR3 reads TGTGCCTGGAGTCACCAGCGGGAGCAGACCTACGAGCAGTACTTC.

This clonotype was observed at least ten times. The chain combines TRBV12-3 or TRBV12-4 with TRBJ1-3; possibly TRBD1 for D (6 bases). The CDR3 is 15 residues long. Deletions cut 5 bases from V and 2 bases from J, with 13 bases between. The CDR3 here is CASSTGIETGNTIYF. In DNA form, the CDR3 reads TGTGCCAGCAGTACAGGGATCGAAACTGGAAACACCATATATTTT.

There are many counts of this clonotype. The chain links TRBV30 to TRBJ1-1; no reliable D call. V was cut by 5 bases and J by 0 bases, with 7 bases left in between. Germline V gene data show CDR1 as GTSNPN and CDR2 as SVGIG (reference sequence). The CDR3 runs 12 residues. The CDR3 spells CAWAQVNTEAFF. CDR3 nucleotides: TGTGCCTGGGCGCAGGTGAACACTGAAGCTTTCTTT.